This TCR beta chain was sequenced in a study of shared clonotypes between healthy human individuals. The study, taken as a whole, reports: About 5% of naive CD4 clonotypes were shared across several donors. Among donors, clonotype sharing was expected to be affected by sequencing depth.

Terminally differentiated effector memory CD45RA+ cells were left out of the naive CD8 fraction, which was CD45RO-negative and positively selected for CCR7. Roughly 200 ng DNA, tens of thousands of T cell genomes, went into each sorted-subset replicate PCR. In the original processing: Filtering was not the same, since immunoSEQ gave junction-only sequences without quality scores. The protocol was immunoSEQ multiplex PCR, while the TCRdb copy is restricted to in-frame clones and leaves out a portion. V, J and clone size are those of that table, while D and trimming were read from the DNA. This sample has around 1,900,000 clones, with about 94% found just once. Worth noting for this clone: Its antigen is still unknown.

Sequenced input: naive CD8+ T cells from PBMCs. The origin of this receptor is a man younger than 35 in good health. Some clones in this sample may be carry-over from other donors' samples.

The CDR3 nucleotides are TGTGCCAGCAGCCCGGTTACGTACGAGCAGTACTTC. Its protein product is CASSPVTYEQYF. The rearrangement joins TRBV7-9 to TRBJ2-7, with D hard to call. Deletions cut 5 bases from V and 4 bases from J, with 9 bases between. CDR1 is SEHNR, CDR2 FQNEAQ, per germline (reference sequence). The CDR3 runs 12 residues.